This T cell receptor (beta chain) was profiled in a study of identical twins (dated by TCRdb to 2015 to 2016). General notes on the study: To test whether fetal clonotypes persist, the study used deep sequencing on TCR alpha and beta repertoires from monozygotic twins, unrelated adults of various ages, and cord blood. To rule out contamination, the twin experiments were replicated at different times with different library preparation protocols.

A note on this clonotype: The antigen it binds to is not known. No qualities accompany the bases; no much larger clone lies one base away.

V and J lose 3 bases and 0 bases, and a span of 8 bases separates them. The CDR3 contains 15 residues, cysteine and phenylalanine counted. The read is trimmed to its CDR3 DNA, 45 bases read in frame from base 1. Via the germline V gene, CDR1 is SGHAT and CDR2 FQNNGV. Beyond this particular receptor, the publication reports: Compared with coincidental sharing between unrelated individuals, an excess of low generation-probability sequences was observed among out-of-frame TCR alpha sequences shared between twins. Out-of-frame TCR alpha sharing in monozygotic twins was systematically underestimated by recombination models, whereas sharing between unrelated individuals was in agreement with the recombination models. Because the same donors could not be followed over many years, conclusions were based on cross-sectional statistical analysis. The excess sharing between twins in beta out-of-frame sequences was weaker because fewer shared sequences reduced the signal-to-noise ratio. Fewer insertions were carried by abundant cord blood beta clonotypes, a similar but weaker trend appeared in young adult naive repertoires, and no such trend appeared in memory repertoires. Invariant T cells such as MAIT and iNKT could partly confound zero-insertion analyses, though diverse VJ usage argued against this for most clonotypes.

Every donor was a healthy Caucasian. Three pairs of female monozygotic twins, all aged about 18 to 30 years, were included in the twin cohort. The RNA used for TCR libraries was isolated from peripheral blood mononuclear cells. The library was built by means of 5' RACE. The listed sequencing device is Illumina HiSeq 2000. Template switching introduced a universal primer binding site; the final cDNA contained a unique molecular identifier, enabling accurate counting of TCR cDNA molecules. Specific primers in the conserved constant-segment region were used to synthesize first-strand cDNA for TCR alpha and beta chains. To control for contamination, each cDNA library was double barcoded with a SMART-Mk sample barcode plus Illumina barcodes. Two successive PCR steps introduced TruSeq adapter sequences along with Illumina sample barcodes. TCR alpha and beta cDNA libraries were sequenced on the Illumina HiSeq platform with custom primers. Regarding the original processing steps: MiGEC processed the raw reads to extract unique molecular identifiers, while MiXCR was used to determine the CDR3 positions. For each individual, recombination models were inferred using an EM algorithm with the repgenHMM and IGoR tools. The analysis of shared clonotypes was done with the tcR package in R, with sharing normalized by the product of cloneset sizes. Out-of-frame nonproductive sequences were analyzed to study raw recombination free of thymic and clonal selection effects. Through fastp at Q25 and MiXCR, TCRdb rebuilt clones from the public reads, retaining in-frame beta chains. Under each unique CDR3 protein, matching rows form one entry showing the most common genes and DNA. Here the V and J calls rest on TCRdb's processing, not on the authors' analysis. The sample table lists about 720,000 distinct CDR3 sequences, around 8.3% of them with a count of one. The ten most abundant clones make up 0.75% to 1% of the sample.

Separately, the same data were catalogued under a study of yellow fever vaccine responses in identical twins. As noted in the second study: The authors reported that the T cell response to vaccination in identical twins appeared partly convergent and partly personalized. In identical twins, the study followed T cell clones that responded to the vaccine with precision.

The TCR was taken from a woman aged 18-30 years in good health. The sequence joins TRBV11-2 to TRBJ2-2, with a tentative D gene TRBD2 over 6 matching bases. Material: PBMCs. The CDR3 protein sequence reads: CASSLASANTGELFF. The nucleotide sequence reads as follows: TGTGCCAGCAGCTTGGCTAGCGCGAACACCGGGGAGCTGTTTTTT. Reference TRBV11-2 and TRBJ2-2 genes cover what lies past the CDR3, so the full variable domain is EAGVAQSPRYKIIEKRQSVAFWCNPISGHATLYWYQQILGQGPKLLIQFQNNGVVDDSQLPKDRFSAERLKGVDSTLKIQPAKLEDSAVYLCASSLASANTGELFFGEGSRLTVL.